This entry concerns a single T cell receptor beta chain. Per germline, CDR1 SGHKS and CDR2 YYEKEE (reference sequence). V was pared by 0 bases and J by 4 bases, with 7 bases between. The CDR3 extends over 14 amino acids. Clones were sequenced by immunoSEQ multiplex PCR, and TCRdb holds only the in-frame ones, with some missing. There are 180,000 or so clones in the sample; 90% to 95% occur only once, and approximately 0.6% lies in the top ten. This specimen belongs to a study of T cell responses to AZD1222 COVID-19 vaccine. The specimen comprised peripheral blood, sampled on day 0 of AZD1222 vaccination. This sequence joins TRBV5-5 and TRBJ2-2; TRBD1 might be the D (5 bases). This TCR was sampled from an adult in good health. The CDR3 sequence is CASSLGRGTGELFF. As DNA, the CDR3 is TGTGCCAGCAGCTTGGGTAGGGGCACCGGGGAGCTGTTTTTT.